This TCR beta chain was profiled in a study of T cell clonotyping in hematopoietic cell transplantation (dated by TCRdb to about 2021). The study in broad terms: A total of some 130 blood samples were collected in the study from roughly 40 consecutive transplant recipients and their related donors. Patient recruitment ran from 2015 to January 2017, and follow-up continued until late 2020 or death. What the research found in general, with its limitations: After transplant, TCR diversity in recipients dropped, and pathologically expanded clonotypes increased progressively from day 30 to day 180. Only a small fraction of recipient repertoires overlapped donor repertoires, with over 97% appearing de novo at the given depth. Broader TCR repertoire diversity after transplant was predicted by Inverse Simpson Index values from donors and from recipients before transplant. The sample size was limited and the cells went unsorted, which meant the CD4 and CD8 repertoire contributions could not be told apart.

In the case of this clone: Its antigen has not been determined. The input lacks base qualities; no much larger clone sits a single base away.

Explained via the paper, the time point label denotes: 30 days after allo-HCT. Recipient blood was collected about 28 days before transplant and at days 30, 100 and 180 after transplant. Nuclei Lysis Solution was used to extract genomic DNA from fresh or cryopreserved unfractionated peripheral blood mononuclear cells. With the immunoSEQ assay, which is a bias-controlled multiplex PCR relying on V- and J-specific primers, TCR beta CDR3 regions were amplified from genomic DNA. In a second PCR step, the CDR3 amplicons were tagged with a proprietary barcode plus Illumina adapter sequences. An Illumina MiSeq instrument was used for sequencing of the CDR3 libraries. Under the source paper's analysis protocol: Export and quality control were handled in immunoSEQ Analyzer 3.0, while downstream analyses relied on R Bioconductor and Immunarch. Repertoire metrics were calculated using only productive rearrangements within the normalized downsampled data set. Clonotypes larger than 5 templates in the normalized cohort were defined as pathologically expanded. Repertoire diversity was measured with the Inverse Simpson Index. The non-normalized data set was used for CMV-specificity analyses so that all clonotypes could be captured. The table was pulled from immuneACCESS by TCRdb, which kept in-frame rearrangements only. Such tables lose some clones; where checked, under half of the loss comes from unresolved V genes, and the rest has no known cause. D and trimming come from the DNA, and the V and J calls and clone size come from that table. Here the sample has 12,000 to 15,000 clones; nearly 95% occur a single time. The ten largest account for 4.5% of the sample.

As encoded in the germline V gene (reference sequence), CDR1 is LNHDA while CDR2 is SQIVND. Including the terminal cysteine and phenylalanine, the CDR3 comprises 17 residues. The read is trimmed to its CDR3 DNA, 51 bases read in frame from base 1. Germline trimming: 5 bases from V, 6 bases from J; junction bases outside gene matches: 16. Material: PBMCs, obtained 30 days after allogeneic stem cell transplant. This TCR came from a male patient between 55 and 70 years old who had an allogeneic stem cell transplant from an unrelated donor, so the T cells may come from the graft donor. Some clones in this sample may be carry-over from other donors' samples. Recombination linked TRBV19 to TRBJ1-2; TRBD1 aligns with 9 central bases. In nucleotide form, the sequence is TGTGCCAGTAGTCCGTCCGGGACAGGGAGCCCACGGGATGGCTACACCTTC. Its coded protein is CASSPSGTGSPRDGYTF.